This TCR beta chain is from a study of blood T cell repertoires in COVID-19. Trimming pared 3 bases from V and 3 bases from J, leaving 9 bases between. The CDR3 runs 14 residues. The germline V gene has CDR1 MDHEN and CDR2 SYDVKM. In the original processing: Reference gene primer amplification gave estimated nucleated cell counts. Libraries were prepared by immunoSEQ multiplex PCR; TCRdb keeps only in-frame clonotypes and omits some of them. For V, J and clone size, that table is used; D and trimming come from the DNA. The sample shows 180,000 or so clones, approximately 85% of them seen only once. Source material: peripheral blood. V and J are TRBV28 and TRBJ1-5; D remains unclear. This TCR was sampled from a man in his sixties with acute or convalescent COVID-19. The CDR3 sequence: CASSLWAANQPQHF. The CDR3 DNA is TGTGCCAGCAGTTTGTGGGCAGCCAATCAGCCCCAGCATTTT.